This T cell receptor beta chain was retrieved from a study of somatic mutations in cytotoxic T cells in rheumatoid arthritis. About the research overall: Purity of nearly 100% was reached when some V beta antibody-stained T-cell populations were flow-sorted, including V beta1+ cells sequenced for TCRB.

Original data processing: Published virus-specific TCRB sequences matched only a few of the patient CD8+ clones exceeding 1%. Some clones are missing from TCRdb's copy, which holds only in-frame ones; the method was immunoSEQ multiplex PCR. V, J and clone size were drawn from that table, and D and trimming were deduced from the DNA. Of 20,000 to 25,000 clones listed, nearly 80% are singletons. Sequenced input: CD8+ T cells sorted from blood. This clonotype originated in an adult with rheumatoid arthritis.

CDR3 loop: CASSEDVSQSLYYGYTF. CDR3 bases: TGTGCCAGCAGTGAAGATGTCAGCCAGTCTTTATACTATGGCTACACCTTC. This rearrangement joins TRBV6-1 to TRBJ1-2; D is uncertain. CDR3 length: 17 residues. Germline assignment: CDR1 MNHNS and CDR2 SASEGT. Trimming stripped 1 base from V and 3 bases from J, with 18 bases between.